The clone carrying this T cell receptor beta chain showed up just a few times. Its antigen is currently unknown. This sample was taken from a study of T-cell memory formation after mild COVID-19. Overall study results and limits: While clones contracting from day 15 to 85 were balanced between CD4 and CD8, later expanders leaned CD4+. CD4+ contracting clones lay mainly in CM and EM, CD8+ ones in EMRA.

The CDR3 totals 13 residues. Germline loops: CDR1 GTSNPN, CDR2 SVGIG (reference sequence). Trimming removed 3 bases from V and 3 bases from J, with 12 bases in between. TCRdb used MiXCR to reprocess the 5' RACE reads, holding one entry per CDR3 protein. The table includes roughly 560,000 distinct CDR3 sequences, around 20% detected once. This TCR was sampled from an adult woman who had mild COVID-19 (a few samples of this study predate the infection). Cell type and time point are not known. The sequencing input was PBMCs or a T cell subset sorted from them (not recorded which). The V call is TRBV30, the J call TRBJ2-7, with D unclear. The CDR3 region is CAWRRPGSYEQYF. The CDR3 region has the DNA TGTGCCTGGAGACGTCCTGGCAGCTACGAGCAGTACTTC.